This TCR beta chain is drawn from a study of vaccination and CD4 T cells after COVID-19. Remarks on this clonotype: Its matching antigen is unknown.

Study results and caveats: It was observed that, in convalescent patients, a median about 90% of reactive clones arose only post-vaccination.

As for treatment: roughly 11-day PBMC culture with coronavirus spike peptide pools or control peptides (ViraFEST assay). ViraFEST sequenced TCRs after peptide-pool expansion of antigen-specific T cells. V gave up 0 bases and J gave up 2 bases, with 10 bases separating them. The germline V gene encodes CDR1 GTSNPN and CDR2 SVGIG (reference sequence). This CDR3 contains 14 residues. Sequencing of DNA taken from cultured CD4+ T cells relied on the Oncomine TCR Beta short-read assay. From CD4+ T cells that had been cultured, genomic DNA was extracted. TCRdb re-called the PCR reads with MiXCR, one entry per CDR3 protein. The sample contains approximately 12,000 distinct CDR3 sequences, 44% of which appear only once.

The chain uses TRBV30 and TRBJ1-2; weak D call: TRBD1 (5 bases). The source material was cultured CD4+ T cells from blood. This receptor was identified in a human donor with COVID-19. The CDR3 nucleotides are TGTGCCTGGAGTGTAGACAGTACGAACTATGGCTACACCTTC. Amino acid sequence: CAWSVDSTNYGYTF.